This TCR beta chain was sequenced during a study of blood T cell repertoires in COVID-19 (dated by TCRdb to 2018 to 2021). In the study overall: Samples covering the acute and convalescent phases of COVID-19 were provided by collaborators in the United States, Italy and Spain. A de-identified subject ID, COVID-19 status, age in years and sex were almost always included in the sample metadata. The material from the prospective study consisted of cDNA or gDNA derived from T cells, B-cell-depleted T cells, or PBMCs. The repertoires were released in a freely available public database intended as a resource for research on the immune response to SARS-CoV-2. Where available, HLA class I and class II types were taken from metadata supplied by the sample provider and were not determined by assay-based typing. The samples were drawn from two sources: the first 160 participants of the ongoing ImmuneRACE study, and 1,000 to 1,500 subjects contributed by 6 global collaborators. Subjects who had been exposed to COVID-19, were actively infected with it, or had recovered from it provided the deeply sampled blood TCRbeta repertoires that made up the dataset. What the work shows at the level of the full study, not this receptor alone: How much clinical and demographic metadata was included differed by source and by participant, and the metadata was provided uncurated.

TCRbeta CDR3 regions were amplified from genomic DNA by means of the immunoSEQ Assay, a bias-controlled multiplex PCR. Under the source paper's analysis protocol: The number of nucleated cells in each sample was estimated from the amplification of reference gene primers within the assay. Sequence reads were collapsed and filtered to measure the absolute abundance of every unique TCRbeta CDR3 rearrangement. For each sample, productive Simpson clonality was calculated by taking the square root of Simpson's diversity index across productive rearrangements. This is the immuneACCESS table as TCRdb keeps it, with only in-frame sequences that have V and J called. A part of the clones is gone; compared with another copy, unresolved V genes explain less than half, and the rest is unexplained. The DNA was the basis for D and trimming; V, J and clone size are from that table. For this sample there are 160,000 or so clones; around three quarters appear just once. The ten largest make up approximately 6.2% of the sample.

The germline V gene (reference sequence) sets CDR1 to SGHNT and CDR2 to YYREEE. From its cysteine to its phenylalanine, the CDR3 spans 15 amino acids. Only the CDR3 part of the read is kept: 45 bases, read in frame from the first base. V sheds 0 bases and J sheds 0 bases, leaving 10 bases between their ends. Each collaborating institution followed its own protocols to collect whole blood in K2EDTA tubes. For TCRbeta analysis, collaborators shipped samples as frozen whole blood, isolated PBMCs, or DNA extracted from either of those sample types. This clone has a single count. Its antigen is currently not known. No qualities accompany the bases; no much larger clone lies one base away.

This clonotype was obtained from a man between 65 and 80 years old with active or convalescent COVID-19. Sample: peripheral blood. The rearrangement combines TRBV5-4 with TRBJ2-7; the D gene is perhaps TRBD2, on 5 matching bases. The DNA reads TGTGCCAGCAGCTTGGATCCGGGAAGCTCCTACGAGCAGTACTTC. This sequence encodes CASSLDPGSSYEQYF. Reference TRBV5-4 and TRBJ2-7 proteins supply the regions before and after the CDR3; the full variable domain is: ETGVTQSPTHLIKTRGQQVTLRCSSQSGHNTVSWYQQALGQGPQFIFQYYREEENGRGNFPPRFSGLQFPNYSSELNVNALELDDSALYLCASSLDPGSSYEQYFGPGTRLTVT.